The 20 T cell receptor beta chains in this list originate from one sample, sequenced in a study of regulatory T cells in long-lasting Graves disease. Indicated time point: newly diagnosed GD, antithyroid drugs for less than 3 months. TCR sequences were obtained from RNA taken from PBMCs. The authors built TCR beta libraries using iRepertoire HTBI primers and Arm-PCR of CDR3 regions. TCRdb re-analysed the multiplex PCR reads in MiXCR, keeping a single row per CDR3 protein. Here the sample spans roughly 400,000 distinct CDR3 sequences, 15% being singletons. The data also belong to a second study, concerning T cells in Graves' hyperthyroidism and ophthalmopathy.

The specimen comprised peripheral blood mononuclear cells (PBMCs), sampled at new diagnosis, from a patient treated with antithyroid drugs. Receptors were obtained from a woman aged 35 to 49 with Graves disease.

The chain is built from TRBV12-3 or TRBV12-4 and TRBJ1-2, with no clear D. V was trimmed by 3 bases and J by 4 bases, leaving 12 bases between them. This CDR3 region has 14 residues. As DNA, the CDR3 is TGTGCCAGCAGTTTCGACGGAGGATCCTATGGCTACACCTTC. This translates into CASSFDGGSYGYTF.

This clonotype was counted between two and nine times. V gene TRBV19 combines with J gene TRBJ2-7, with D perhaps matching TRBD2 (6 bases). The CDR3 totals 15 residues. Germline lookup yields CDR1 LNHDA and CDR2 SQIVND (reference sequence). V lost 1 base and J 0 bases, leaving 10 bases between the germline ends. The DNA for the CDR3 is TGTGCCAGTAGTATAGCGGGGGACCTCTCCTACGAGCAGTACTTC. The encoded protein is CASSIAGDLSYEQYF. Full variable domain (missing parts from reference TRBV19 and TRBJ2-7): DGGITQSPKYLFRKEGQNVTLSCEQNLNHDAMYWYRQDPGQGLRLIYYSQIVNDFQKGDIAEGYSVSREKKESFPLTVTSAQKNPTAFYLCASSIAGDLSYEQYFGPGTRLTVT.

This clonotype was counted at least ten times. The chain employs TRBV11-2 and TRBJ1-1; TRBD1 might be the D (5 bases). The V gene lost 5 bases and the J gene lost 5 bases, with 12 bases spanning the gap. In germline, CDR1 is SGHAT, CDR2 FQNNGV. CDR3 size: 13 residues. CDR3 sequence (DNA): TGTGCCAGCAGCATTGACAGAGGTACTGAAGCTTTCTTT. It is translated as CASSIDRGTEAFF.

This clonotype was counted between two and nine times. Relative to the germline gene, one junction end is altered; a read error may explain this. The chain uses TRBV6-1 and TRBJ1-1; D not resolved. The CDR3 has 12 amino acids. Germline V gene data show CDR1 as MNHNS and CDR2 as SASEGT. This chain's CDR3 is CASSEAVTEASF. In nucleotides, the CDR3 is TGTGCCAGCAGTGAAGCAGTGACTGAGGCTTCCTTT.

V gene TRBV18 combines with J gene TRBJ1-1, with D unclear. The germline gives CDR1 KGHSH, CDR2 LQKENI. Trimming removed 1 base from V and 4 bases from J, with 7 bases in between. The CDR3 covers 13 residues. The CDR3 loop reads CASSPQRRTEAFF. In DNA form, the CDR3 reads TGTGCCAGCTCACCACAGAGGCGCACTGAAGCTTTCTTT.

This clonotype was seen repeatedly, ten times or more. This chain connects TRBV6-1 to TRBJ1-1, with 12 bases aligning to TRBD1. J lost 6 bases, V lost 5 bases, and 10 bases had no gene match. The germline V gene encodes CDR1 MNHNS and CDR2 SASEGT. This CDR3 has 16 residues. The CDR3 here is CASSTRDRGRWSEAFF. The CDR3 coding sequence is TGTGCCAGCAGTACCCGGGACAGGGGGCGGTGGTCTGAAGCTTTCTTT.

This clonotype was seen a few times. The chain links TRBV10-2 to TRBJ1-1; no clear D. The CDR3 totals 16 residues. V shed 1 base and J shed 1 base, with 13 bases lying between them. Germline CDR1 reads WSHSY; CDR2 reads SAAADI. CDR3 amino acids: CASSEYGFLRNTEAFF. In DNA, the CDR3 is TGCGCCAGCAGTGAGTATGGTTTTCTAAGGAACACTGAAGCTTTCTTT.

In its sample, this clonotype was seen a few times. This chain links TRBV3-1 with TRBJ1-6; D gene ambiguous. The germline V gene encodes CDR1 LGHDT and CDR2 YNNKEL (reference sequence). The CDR3 length is 14 residues. V was pared by 4 bases and J by 10 bases, with 14 bases between. CDR3 protein: CASSRVSGNSPLHF. Here the CDR3 DNA reads TGTGCCAGCAGCCGTGTCTCGGGGAACTCACCCCTCCACTTT.

This clonotype appeared many times. This chain links TRBV6-2 or TRBV6-3 with TRBJ2-7, with D unclear. The germline V gene encodes CDR1 MNHEY and CDR2 SVGEGT. The CDR3 sequence is 12 residues long. The V end was cut by 0 bases, the J end by 4 bases, with 4 bases between. CDR3 bases: TGTGCCAGCAGTTACTCTCGGTACGAGCAGTACTTC. Translation gives CASSYSRYEQYF.

This chain connects TRBV9 to TRBJ2-2; D not resolved. The CDR3 runs to 17 residues. V lost 0 bases and J lost 1, with 13 bases in between. Germline V gives CDR1 SGDLS, CDR2 YYNGEE. The CDR3 sequence: CASSVGVSLLNTGELFF. CDR3 DNA sequence: TGTGCCAGCAGCGTAGGTGTGTCTCTACTGAACACCGGGGAGCTGTTTTTT.

This clonotype was seen ten or more times. V gene TRBV18 combines with J gene TRBJ1-1; no firm D call. The CDR3 is made up of 15 amino acids. Germline-derived CDR1 and CDR2 are KGHSH and LQKENI. Trimming took 0 bases from V and 8 from J, leaving 16 bases between them. This chain's CDR3 is CASSPPGSPGREAFF. The CDR3, as DNA: TGTGCCAGCTCACCACCGGGGTCCCCGGGCAGAGAAGCTTTCTTT. The whole variable domain, filled in from reference TRBV18 and TRBJ1-1, reads NAGVMQNPRHLVRRRGQEARLRCSPMKGHSHVYWYRQLPEEGLKFMVYLQKENIIDESGMPKERFSAEFPKEGPSILRIQQVVRGDSAAYFCASSPPGSPGREAFFGQGTRLTVV.

In this sample, this clonotype turned up many times. The chain has TRBV7-2 and TRBJ2-5; TRBD2 is a possible D gene (6 bases). Looked up from germline, CDR1 is SGHTA and CDR2 is FQGNSA. The CDR3 totals 14 residues. The V and J ends lost 4 bases and 0 bases respectively, with 9 bases between them. The CDR3 here is CASSWAGYQETQYF. The CDR3 DNA reads TGTGCCAGCAGCTGGGCGGGGTACCAAGAGACCCAGTACTTC.

In this sample, this clonotype turned up a few times. This sequence joins TRBV3-1 and TRBJ1-2; D is perhaps TRBD1 (5 bases). The CDR3 sequence is 15 residues long. Germline V gives CDR1 LGHDT, CDR2 YNNKEL (reference sequence). The V end was cut by 3 bases, the J end by 7 bases, with 18 bases between. The CDR3 protein is CASSHGEGDAFGYTF. For the CDR3, the DNA is TGTGCCAGCAGCCATGGGGAAGGGGATGCTTTTGGCTACACCTTC.

The chain employs TRBV28 and TRBJ2-2; 9 bases match TRBD2. The germline V gene encodes CDR1 MDHEN and CDR2 SYDVKM. This CDR3 region has 16 residues. J lost 5 bases, V lost 1 base, and 5 bases had no gene match. Here the CDR3 reads CASSLFASGNTGELFF. In DNA form, the CDR3 reads TGTGCCAGCAGTTTATTCGCTAGCGGGAATACCGGGGAGCTGTTTTTT.

Only a few counts were recorded for this clonotype. The J gene is TRBJ2-1, the V gene TRBV20-1; D is undetermined. Germline V gene data show CDR1 as DFQATT and CDR2 as SNEGSKA (reference sequence). V dropped 0 bases and J dropped 7 bases, with 10 bases sitting between them. There are 13 residues in the CDR3. CDR3 DNA sequence: TGCAGTGCTAGAGATCTACATTCAAATGAGCAGTTCTTC. Protein product: CSARDLHSNEQFF.

This clonotype was detected only a few times. The chain joins TRBV12-3 or TRBV12-4 to TRBJ2-2; 11 positions agree with TRBD1. This CDR3 is built from 16 residues. With V trimmed by 5 bases and J by 3 bases, 5 bases remained unmatched. In DNA, the CDR3 is TGTGCCAGCAGTCTAGGACAGGGGGCGGACACCGGGGAGCTGTTTTTT. The encoded protein is CASSLGQGADTGELFF.

Many counts were recorded for this clonotype. The chain employs TRBV12-3 or TRBV12-4 and TRBJ2-5; the match to TRBD2 covers 11 bases. The J segment lost 2 bases and the V segment lost 5 bases, leaving 4 bases of the junction unmatched. This CDR3 is 15 amino acids long. CDR3 DNA: TGTGCCAGCAGTCCGACTAGCGGGACTCAAGAGACCCAGTACTTC. Its protein product is CASSPTSGTQETQYF.

This clonotype was found many times. The chain joins TRBV6-2 or TRBV6-3 to TRBJ2-2; possibly TRBD1 for D (5 bases). The CDR3 covers 12 residues. V was pared by 7 bases and J by 5 bases, with 8 bases between. Per the germline V gene, CDR1 is MNHEY and CDR2 is SVGEGT. This CDR3 reads CASTTGTGELFF. The CDR3 DNA reads as TGTGCCAGCACTACAGGAACCGGGGAGCTGTTTTTT.

This clonotype was counted at least ten times. The gene calls are TRBV11-2 and TRBJ1-3, with D possibly TRBD1 on 5 matching bases. V gave up 2 bases and J gave up 0 bases, with 17 bases separating them. Germline V gene lookup returns CDR1 SGHAT and CDR2 FQNNGV. The CDR3 loop spans 18 amino acids. CDR3 coding DNA: TGTGCCAGCAGCTTAACAGAAGCGGGGGGACTCTCTGGAAACACCATATATTTT. It encodes CASSLTEAGGLSGNTIYF. Based on the CDR3 plus reference TRBV11-2 and TRBJ1-3, the full variable domain is EAGVAQSPRYKIIEKRQSVAFWCNPISGHATLYWYQQILGQGPKLLIQFQNNGVVDDSQLPKDRFSAERLKGVDSTLKIQPAKLEDSAVYLCASSLTEAGGLSGNTIYFGEGSWLTVV.

Of note for this clonotype: This may stem from a read error, because a much larger clone lies one nucleotide away. The J gene is TRBJ2-7, the V gene TRBV10-2, with D perhaps being TRBD1 or TRBD2 (5 bases each). Per the germline V gene, CDR1 is WSHSY and CDR2 is SAAADI. CDR3 size: 14 residues. V was pared by 6 bases and J by 0 bases, with 12 bases between. As DNA, the CDR3 is TGCGCCAGCAGGGTCGGGGCTGGCTCCTACGAGCAGTACTTC. The encoded protein is CASRVGAGSYEQYF.